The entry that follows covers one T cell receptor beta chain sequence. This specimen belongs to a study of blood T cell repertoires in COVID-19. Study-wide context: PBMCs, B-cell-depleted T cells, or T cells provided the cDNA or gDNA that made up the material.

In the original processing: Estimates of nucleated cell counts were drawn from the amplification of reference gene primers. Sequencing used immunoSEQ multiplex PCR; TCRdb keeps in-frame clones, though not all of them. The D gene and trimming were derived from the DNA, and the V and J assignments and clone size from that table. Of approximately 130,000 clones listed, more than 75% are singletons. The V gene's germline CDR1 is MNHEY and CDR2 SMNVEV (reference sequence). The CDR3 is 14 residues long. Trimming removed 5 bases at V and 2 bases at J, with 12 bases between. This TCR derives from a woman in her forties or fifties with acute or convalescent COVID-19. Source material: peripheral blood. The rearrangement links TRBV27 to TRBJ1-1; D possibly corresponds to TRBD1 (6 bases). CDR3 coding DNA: TGTGCCAGCAGTGTCACAGGGATCAACACTGAAGCTTTCTTT. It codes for CASSVTGINTEAFF.